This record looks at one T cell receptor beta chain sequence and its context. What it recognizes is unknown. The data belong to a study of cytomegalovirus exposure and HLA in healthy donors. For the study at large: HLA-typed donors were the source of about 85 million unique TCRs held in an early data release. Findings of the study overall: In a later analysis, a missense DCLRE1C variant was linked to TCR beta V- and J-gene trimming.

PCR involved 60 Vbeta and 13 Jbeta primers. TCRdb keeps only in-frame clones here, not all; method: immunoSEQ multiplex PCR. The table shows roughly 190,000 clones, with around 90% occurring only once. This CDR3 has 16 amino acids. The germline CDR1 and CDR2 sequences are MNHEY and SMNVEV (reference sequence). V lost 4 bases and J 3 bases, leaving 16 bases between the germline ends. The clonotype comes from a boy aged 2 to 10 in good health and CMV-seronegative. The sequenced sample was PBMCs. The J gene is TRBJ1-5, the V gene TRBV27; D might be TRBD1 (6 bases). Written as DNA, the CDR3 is TGTGCCAGCAGTTCGAGGCGGACAGCTTACAATCAGCCCCAGCATTTT. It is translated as CASSSRRTAYNQPQHF.